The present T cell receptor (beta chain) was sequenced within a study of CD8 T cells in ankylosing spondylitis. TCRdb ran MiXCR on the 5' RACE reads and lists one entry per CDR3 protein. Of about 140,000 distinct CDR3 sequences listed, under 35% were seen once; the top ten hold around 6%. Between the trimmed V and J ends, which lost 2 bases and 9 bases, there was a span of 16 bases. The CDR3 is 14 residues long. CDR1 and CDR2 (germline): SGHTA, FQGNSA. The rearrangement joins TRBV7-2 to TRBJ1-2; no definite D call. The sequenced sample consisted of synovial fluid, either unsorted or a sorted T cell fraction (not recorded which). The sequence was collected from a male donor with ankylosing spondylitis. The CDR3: CASSLQLGGYSYTF. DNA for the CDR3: TGTGCCAGCAGCTTACAGCTCGGAGGTTATAGCTACACCTTC.